This T cell receptor beta chain was sequenced during a study of STAT5B mutations in CD4+ large granular lymphocyte leukemia. CDR1 is MNHEY, CDR2 SMNVEV, per germline (reference sequence). V was pared by 6 bases and J by 5 bases, with 14 bases between. The CDR3 has 13 residues. Sequencing was performed with immunoSEQ multiplex PCR; in TCRdb, only in-frame clones are kept and a portion is missing. The sample lists roughly 48,000 clones; roughly 70% were seen once. The TCR sequence derives from a human donor in good health. Material for sequencing was CD4+ T cells from blood buffy coats. V gene TRBV27 combines with J gene TRBJ2-7; weak D call: TRBD1 (6 bases). CDR3 loop: CASRLPGVDEQYF. The CDR3 DNA reads as TGTGCCAGCAGATTACCAGGGGTCGACGAGCAGTACTTC.